Presented here are 25 T cell receptor beta chains from one specimen sequenced in a study of shared clonotypes between healthy human individuals. Clones were read by immunoSEQ multiplex PCR, and TCRdb kept only the in-frame ones, dropping some. The sample holds under 1,100,000 clones, around four fifths seen once. Sequencing was performed on memory CD4+ T cells sorted from blood. Subset reported: CD45RA-negative fraction. The receptors shown here come from a man younger than 35 in good health.

The chain carries TRBV10-1 and TRBJ2-7; D possibly corresponds to TRBD2 (5 bases). V gave up 8 bases and J gave up 7 bases, with 18 bases separating them. Looked up from germline, CDR1 is WNHNN and CDR2 is SYGVQD (reference sequence). CDR3 length: 13 amino acids. The CDR3 nucleotides read TGCGCCAGCCGGGAAGGGCTTGATAAAGAGCAGTACTTC. Its translation is CASREGLDKEQYF.

With respect to this clone: A far larger clone is one nucleotide away, so this likely arose from a read error. The chain has TRBV6-1 and TRBJ1-2; D gene ambiguous. The germline gives CDR1 MNHNS, CDR2 SASEGT. This CDR3 is built from 13 residues. V lost 6 bases and J lost 4, with 12 bases in between. In nucleotides, the CDR3 is TGTGCCAGCAGCTTGGACGGAAGCTATGGCTACACCTTC. Amino acid sequence: CASSLDGSYGYTF.

The genes are TRBV2 and TRBJ2-1; 11 bases line up with TRBD2. The J segment lost 0 bases and the V segment lost 7 bases, leaving 14 bases of the junction unmatched. This CDR3 spans 19 amino acids. Germline lookup yields CDR1 SNHLY and CDR2 FYNNEI. In DNA, the CDR3 is TGTGCCAGCAACCCCCCTAGCGGGGGGCCTCTTAGCTCCTACAATGAGCAGTTCTTC. Translating it yields CASNPPSGGPLSSYNEQFF.

This clone was detected only a few times. The chain uses TRBV11-2 and TRBJ2-7; either TRBD1 or TRBD2 may supply D (6 bases each). The CDR3 is 15 residues long. V was trimmed by 2 bases and J by 6 bases, leaving 17 bases between them. Germline CDR1 is SGHAT and CDR2 is FQNNGV. CDR3 amino acids: CASSLLGGRVGEQYF. Here the CDR3 DNA reads TGTGCCAGCAGCTTACTCGGGGGCAGGGTGGGCGAGCAGTACTTC.

This clone has a count of ten or more. Other DNA sequences within the sample encode an identical CDR3. The rearrangement uses TRBV10-3 and TRBJ2-7; D is ambiguous. V was cut by 0 bases and J by 3 bases, with 3 bases left in between. CDR3 length: 12 residues. Germline CDR1 reads ENHRY; CDR2 reads SYGVKD. The CDR3 loop reads CAISESSYEQYF. The CDR3 DNA sequence: TGTGCCATCAGTGAGTCGAGCTACGAGCAGTACTTC.

The chain has TRBV28 and TRBJ2-1; 9 bases fit TRBD1. Germline V lookup: CDR1 MDHEN, CDR2 SYDVKM. The CDR3 sequence is 14 residues long. V shed 5 bases and J 9 bases; nucleotides not matched to a gene: 8. CDR3 protein: CASSRAGQGTEQFF. The CDR3 bases are TGTGCCAGCAGTAGAGCGGGACAGGGCACTGAGCAGTTCTTC. The whole variable domain, remainder taken from reference TRBV28 and TRBJ2-1, is DVKVTQSSRYLVKRTGEKVFLECVQDMDHENMFWYRQDPGLGLRLIYFSYDVKMKEKGDIPEGYSVSREKKERFSLILESASTNQTSMYLCASSRAGQGTEQFFGPGTRLTVL.

The chain joins TRBV6-5 to TRBJ2-2; no clear D gene. Germline V gives CDR1 MNHEY, CDR2 SVGAGI. Trimming shortened V by 8 bases and J by 7 bases, and 8 bases separated the two germline ends. This CDR3 has 11 amino acids. The CDR3 reads CASGQNGELFF. In DNA, the CDR3 is TGTGCCAGCGGGCAAAACGGGGAGCTGTTTTTT.

Note on this clone: The same CDR3 is also encoded by other DNA sequences in this sample. V usage is TRBV5-1 and J usage is TRBJ1-2; no clear D gene. The germline CDR1 and CDR2 sequences are SGHRS and YFSETQ. This CDR3 contains 13 residues. V was cut by 0 bases and J by 3 bases, with 6 bases left in between. The CDR3: CASSLGGDYGYTF. The CDR3 nucleotides are TGCGCCAGCAGCTTGGGCGGCGACTATGGCTACACCTTC.

Of note for this clone: This may be a read error, as it is one base from a much larger clone. This specimen includes other DNA sequences encoding the same CDR3. This sequence joins TRBV7-3 and TRBJ1-1, with TRBD1 as a possible D gene (5 bases). Germline CDR1 reads SGHTA; CDR2 reads FQGTGA. This CDR3 contains 13 residues. The V and J ends lost 6 bases and 1 base respectively, with 9 bases between them. The CDR3 sequence is CASSLQENTEAFF. The CDR3 DNA reads TGTGCCAGCAGTTTACAGGAGAACACTGAAGCTTTCTTT.

The sample holds a few counts of this clone. The V gene is TRBV7-8, the J gene TRBJ2-7; no clear D gene. The CDR3 spans 14 residues. V lost 5 bases and J 7 bases, leaving 18 bases between the germline ends. The germline V gene encodes CDR1 SGHVS and CDR2 FQNEAQ. The DNA of the CDR3 is TGTGCCAGCAGCCCCCCCACGGCCAACGGGGAGCAGTACTTC. It translates to CASSPPTANGEQYF.

The chain combines TRBV2 with TRBJ2-3; a possible D gene is TRBD1 (5 bases). The germline CDR1 and CDR2 sequences are SNHLY and FYNNEI. This CDR3 has 15 residues. The V end was cut by 4 bases, the J end by 1 base, with 12 bases between. CDR3 protein: CASSAIRAGTDTQYF. CDR3 in DNA: TGTGCCAGCAGTGCAATCAGGGCTGGCACAGATACGCAGTATTTT.

Turning to this clone: Other nucleotide sequences from this sample produce the same CDR3. The V and J genes are TRBV2 and TRBJ2-7; no clear D gene. The CDR3 sequence is 11 residues long. Germline V gives CDR1 SNHLY, CDR2 FYNNEI. Deletions cut 6 bases from V and 2 bases from J, with 5 bases between. CDR3 coding DNA: TGTGCCAGCAGGGGAACCTACGAGCAGTACTTC. Its protein is CASRGTYEQYF. The whole variable domain, filled in from reference TRBV2 and TRBJ2-7, reads EPEVTQTPSHQVTQMGQEVILRCVPISNHLYFYWYRQILGQKVEFLVSFYNNEISEKSEIFDDQFSVERPDGSNFTLKIRSTKLEDSAMYFCASRGTYEQYFGPGTRLTVT.

This clone has only one observation. A much larger clone is a single base away; this may be a read error. Within the sample, other DNA sequences also encode this same CDR3. The J gene is TRBJ2-5, the V gene TRBV6-5; no clear D. V was shortened by 4 bases and J by 5 bases, with 5 bases between the two germline ends. The CDR3 consists of 11 residues. CDR1 and CDR2 (germline): MNHEY, SVGAGI. The CDR3 bases are TGTGCCAGCAGTTTACGGGAGACCCAGTACTTC. Residues: CASSLRETQYF.

This chain links TRBV5-4 with TRBJ2-7; TRBD1 agrees at 8 bases. Germline CDR1 is SGHNT and CDR2 is YYREEE (reference sequence). This CDR3 has 15 residues. V shed 3 bases and J 1 base; nucleotides not matched to a gene: 6. The CDR3 region has the DNA TGTGCCAGCAGCTCGACAGGGGCAAAATCCTACGAGCAGTACTTC. It translates to CASSSTGAKSYEQYF. The variable domain in full, with the rest retrieved from reference TRBV5-4 and TRBJ2-7, is ETGVTQSPTHLIKTRGQQVTLRCSSQSGHNTVSWYQQALGQGPQFIFQYYREEENGRGNFPPRFSGLQFPNYSSELNVNALELDDSALYLCASSSTGAKSYEQYFGPGTRLTVT.

The rearrangement links TRBV27 to TRBJ2-5; 9 nucleotides agree with TRBD1. The CDR3 is made up of 17 amino acids. V was clipped by 2 bases and J by 5 bases; unmatched bases: 12. The germline V gene has CDR1 MNHEY and CDR2 SMNVEV (reference sequence). The DNA for the CDR3 is TGTGCCAGCAGTTTAGGTACAGGGGGCGCTTCGGCGGAGACCCAGTACTTC. Protein product: CASSLGTGGASAETQYF.

A remark on this clone: At one boundary the junction diverges from the germline segment, which might be a read error. The chain links TRBV7-7 to TRBJ2-5; no definite D call. The CDR3 spans 13 residues. Germline CDR1 reads SSHAT; CDR2 reads FNYEAQ (reference sequence). CDR3 loop: CASSSGVWETQYF. In DNA form, the CDR3 reads TGTGCTAGCAGCTCTGGGGTTTGGGAGACCCAGTACTTC.

Details on this clone: Other nucleotide sequences in the sample specify the same CDR3. J is TRBJ2-5 and V is TRBV5-1; weak D call: TRBD2 (5 bases). This CDR3 is 12 amino acids long. V was cut by 2 bases and J by 3 bases, with 5 bases left in between. Germline CDR1 and CDR2: SGHRS and YFSETQ. CDR3 in DNA: TGCGCCAGCAGCTTACTAGAAGAGACCCAGTACTTC. As protein: CASSLLEETQYF.

This sequence joins TRBV5-1 and TRBJ2-3, with no clear D. The CDR3 loop spans 11 amino acids. Trimming pared 7 bases from V and 9 bases from J, leaving 12 bases between. Germline lookup yields CDR1 SGHRS and CDR2 YFSETQ. The CDR3 is CASYSGRTQYF. Written as DNA, the CDR3 is TGCGCCAGCTACAGTGGTAGGACGCAGTATTTT.

The chain recombines TRBV4-1 with TRBJ1-1; 9 nucleotides line up with TRBD1. This CDR3 region has 15 residues. Germline values: CDR1 MGHRA, CDR2 YSYEKL. With 4 bases clipped from V and 1 base from J, the junction kept 4 bases outside the gene matches. In DNA form, the CDR3 reads TGCGCCAGCAGCCTTGACAGGGGGGCGAACACTGAAGCTTTCTTT. This sequence encodes CASSLDRGANTEAFF.

This clone was recorded a few times. The gene calls are TRBV10-2 and TRBJ2-2, with D perhaps TRBD2 (7 bases). Germline CDR1 is WSHSY and CDR2 is SAAADI. V gave up 3 bases and J gave up 3 bases, with 11 bases separating them. The CDR3 runs 15 residues. CDR3 DNA: TGCGCCAGCAGTGACAGGGGACTATACACCGGGGAGCTGTTTTTT. Residues: CASSDRGLYTGELFF.

V is TRBV2 and J is TRBJ1-1; D might be TRBD1 (5 bases). Per germline, CDR1 SNHLY and CDR2 FYNNEI. This CDR3 spans 13 amino acids. V shed 5 bases and J shed 8 bases, with 15 bases lying between them. The CDR3 spells CASSPQEGMEAFF. The CDR3 DNA reads TGTGCCAGCAGTCCACAGGAAGGGATGGAAGCTTTCTTT.

This clone was observed a few times. The chain joins TRBV5-1 to TRBJ2-7; TRBD2 aligns across 15 bases. Trimming took 3 bases from V and 13 from J; bases not matched to a gene: 17. CDR1 is SGHRS and CDR2 is YFSETQ in the germline V gene. This CDR3 region has 17 residues. CDR3 bases: TGCGCCAGCAGCTCCGGGACTAGCGGGGGGTCGGGGCGCCCCATTTACTTC. It specifies CASSSGTSGGSGRPIYF. The full variable domain, with the rest looked up from reference TRBV5-1 and TRBJ2-7, is KAGVTQTPRYLIKTRGQQVTLSCSPISGHRSVSWYQQTPGQGLQFLFEYFSETQRNKGNFPGRFSGRQFSNSRSEMNVSTLELGDSALYLCASSSGTSGGSGRPIYFGPGTRLTVT.

The V and J genes are TRBV5-4 and TRBJ2-1, with D tentatively TRBD2 (7 bases). V shed 3 bases and J shed 7 bases, with 20 bases lying between them. This CDR3 comprises 16 residues. The germline CDR1 and CDR2 sequences are SGHNT and YYREEE (reference sequence). CDR3 amino acids: CASSSGRGATGNEQFF. In nucleotides, the CDR3 is TGTGCCAGCAGCTCCGGCCGGGGGGCGACGGGGAATGAGCAGTTCTTC.

The chain has TRBV19 and TRBJ1-5; D is ambiguous. The CDR3 is made up of 15 amino acids. V gave up 7 bases and J gave up 6 bases, with 19 bases separating them. Germline V gene lookup returns CDR1 LNHDA and CDR2 SQIVND (reference sequence). CDR3 residues: CASNPSREVGQPQHF. For the CDR3, the DNA is TGTGCCAGTAACCCTTCCCGGGAGGTCGGTCAGCCCCAGCATTTT.

The V and J genes are TRBV5-4 and TRBJ2-2, with D unresolved. Germline CDR1 is SGHNT and CDR2 is YYREEE (reference sequence). This CDR3 comprises 14 residues. The ends were cut back, 0 bases at V and 4 bases at J, with 7 bases in the middle. CDR3: CASSLVGSTGELFF. DNA for the CDR3: TGTGCCAGCAGCTTGGTAGGAAGCACCGGGGAGCTGTTTTTT.